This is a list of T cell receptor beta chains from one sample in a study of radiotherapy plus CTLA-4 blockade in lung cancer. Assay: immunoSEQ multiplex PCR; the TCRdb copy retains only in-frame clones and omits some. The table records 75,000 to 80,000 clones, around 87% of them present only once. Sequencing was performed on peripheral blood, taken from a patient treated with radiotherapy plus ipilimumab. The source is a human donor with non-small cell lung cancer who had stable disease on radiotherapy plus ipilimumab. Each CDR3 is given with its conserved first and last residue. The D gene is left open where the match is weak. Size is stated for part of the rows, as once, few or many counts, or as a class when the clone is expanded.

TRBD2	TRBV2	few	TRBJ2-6	CASAAGRGAVSGANVLTF	TGTGCCAGCGCTGCGGGGCGGGGGGCCGTCTCTGGGGCCAACGTCCTGACTTTC
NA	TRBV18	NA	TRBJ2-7	CASSPLRRLSYEQYF	TGTGCCAGCTCACCCCTGAGACGTCTCTCCTACGAGCAGTACTTC
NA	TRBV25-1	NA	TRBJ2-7	CASSGGDSMRGYEQYF	TGTGCCAGCAGTGGGGGGGACTCCATGAGGGGATACGAGCAGTACTTC
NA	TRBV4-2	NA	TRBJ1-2	CASSQESRGDYGYTF	TGTGCCAGCAGCCAAGAGTCGAGGGGGGACTATGGCTACACCTTC
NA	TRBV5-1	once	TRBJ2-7	CASSLSLTDYEQYF	TGCGCCAGCAGCTTGTCCCTAACTGACTACGAGCAGTACTTC
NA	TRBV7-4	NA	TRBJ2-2	CASSFTGTTGELFF	TGTGCCAGCAGCTTTACAGGTACCACCGGGGAGCTGTTTTTT
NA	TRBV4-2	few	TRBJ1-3	CASSQDLPGSEGNTIYF	TGTGCCAGCAGCCAAGATCTGCCTGGCTCGGAAGGAAACACCATATATTTT
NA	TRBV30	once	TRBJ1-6	CAWSRPPGHYNSPLHF	TGTGCCTGGAGTCGACCACCGGGACATTATAATTCACCCCTCCACTTT
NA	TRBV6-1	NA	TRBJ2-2	CASRGAGINTGELFF	TGTGCCAGCAGAGGGGCAGGGATAAACACCGGGGAGCTGTTTTTT
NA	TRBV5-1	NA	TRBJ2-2	CASSTRNRVRPNTGELFF	TGCGCCAGCAGCACCCGAAACAGGGTAAGGCCGAACACCGGGGAGCTGTTTTTT
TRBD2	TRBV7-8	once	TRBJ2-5	CASSSRGTSGRGETQYF	TGTGCCAGCAGCTCCAGAGGGACTAGCGGGAGGGGAGAGACCCAGTACTTC
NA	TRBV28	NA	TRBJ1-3	CASGLTGNTIYF	TGTGCCAGCGGATTAACCGGAAACACCATATATTTT
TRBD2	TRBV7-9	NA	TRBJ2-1	CASSLGASGNGDEQFF	TGTGCCAGCAGCTTAGGGGCTAGCGGGAATGGCGATGAGCAGTTCTTC
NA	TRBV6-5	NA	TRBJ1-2	CASSYRGRHYGYTF	TGTGCCAGCAGTTATCGGGGGAGGCACTATGGCTACACCTTC
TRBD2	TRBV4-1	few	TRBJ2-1	CASSPYLGTSGGRNGNEQFF	TGCGCCAGCAGCCCCTACCTCGGGACTAGCGGGGGGCGGAACGGCAATGAGCAGTTCTTC
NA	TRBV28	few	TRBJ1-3	CASSSPNAGNTIYF	TGTGCCAGCAGTTCCCCTAATGCTGGAAACACCATATATTTT
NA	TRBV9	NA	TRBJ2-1	CASSDSRARGWNEQFF	TGTGCCAGCAGCGACTCCCGGGCCAGGGGATGGAATGAGCAGTTCTTC
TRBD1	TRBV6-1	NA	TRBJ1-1	CASSETGGVTEAFF	TGTGCCAGCAGTGAGACAGGGGGCGTCACTGAAGCTTTCTTT
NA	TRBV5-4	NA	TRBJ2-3	CASSMGGASTDTQYF	TGTGCCAGCAGCATGGGCGGGGCTAGCACAGATACGCAGTATTTT
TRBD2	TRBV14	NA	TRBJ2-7	CASSQGLLAGGGYEQYF	TGTGCCAGCAGCCAAGGGCTACTAGCGGGAGGAGGGTACGAGCAGTACTTC
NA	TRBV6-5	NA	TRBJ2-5	CASSPGQYQETQYF	TGTGCCAGCAGTCCCGGACAGTACCAAGAGACCCAGTACTTC
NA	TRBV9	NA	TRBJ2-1	CASSVGVSPNEQFF	TGTGCCAGCAGCGTAGGTGTTAGTCCCAATGAGCAGTTCTTC
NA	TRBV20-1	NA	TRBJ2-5	CSAPEPETQYF	TGCAGTGCTCCTGAGCCAGAGACCCAGTACTTC
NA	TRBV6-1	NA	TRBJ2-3	CASSELGRTDTQYF	TGTGCCAGCAGTGAACTTGGGCGCACAGATACGCAGTATTTT
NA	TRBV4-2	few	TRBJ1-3	CASSQDEVGSGNTIYF	TGTGCCAGCAGCCAAGATGAAGTAGGGTCTGGAAACACCATATATTTT
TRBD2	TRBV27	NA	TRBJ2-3	CASRAAGVADTQYF	TGTGCCAGCAGGGCAGCGGGAGTGGCAGATACGCAGTATTTT
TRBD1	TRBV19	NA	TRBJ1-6	CASTTGTGLSPLHF	TGTGCCAGTACCACCGGGACAGGGCTTTCACCCCTCCACTTT
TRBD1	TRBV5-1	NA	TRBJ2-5	CASGYRGLQETQYF	TGCGCCAGCGGGTACAGGGGTCTACAAGAGACCCAGTACTTC
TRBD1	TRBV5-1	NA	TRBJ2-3	CASSLATGTDTQYF	TGCGCCAGCAGCTTGGCGACAGGGACAGATACGCAGTATTTT
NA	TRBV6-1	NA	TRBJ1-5	CASSEAGGGNQPQHF	TGTGCCAGCAGTGAAGCAGGAGGGGGAAATCAGCCCCAGCATTTT
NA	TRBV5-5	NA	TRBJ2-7	CASSLERSPYEQYF	TGTGCCAGCAGCTTGGAGCGGTCACCCTACGAGCAGTACTTC
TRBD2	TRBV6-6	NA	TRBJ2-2	CASSYQSSGNTGELFF	TGTGCCAGCAGTTACCAATCTAGCGGGAACACCGGGGAGCTGTTTTTT
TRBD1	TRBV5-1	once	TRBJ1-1	CASSSGQGPWEAFF	TGCGCCAGCAGCTCGGGACAGGGTCCTTGGGAAGCTTTCTTT
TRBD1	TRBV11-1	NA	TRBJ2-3	CASSDRGGAIGTQYF	TGTGCCAGCAGCGACAGGGGTGGTGCAATAGGGACGCAGTATTTT
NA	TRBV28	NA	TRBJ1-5	CASRGSNQPQHF	TGTGCCAGCAGGGGTAGCAATCAGCCCCAGCATTTT
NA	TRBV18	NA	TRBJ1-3	CASSPTQGSSGSTIYF	TGTGCCAGCTCACCTACCCAGGGGAGCTCTGGAAGCACCATATATTTT
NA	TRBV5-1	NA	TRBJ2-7	CASSLGTGAYYEQYF	TGCGCCAGCAGCTTGGGAACCGGGGCTTACTACGAGCAGTACTTC
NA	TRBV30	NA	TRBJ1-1	CARRVLPVNTEAFF	TGTGCCCGGAGGGTCCTCCCCGTGAACACTGAAGCTTTCTTT
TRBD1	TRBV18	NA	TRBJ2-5	CASSPRQGQGETQYF	TGTGCCAGCTCGCCTAGACAGGGGCAGGGAGAGACCCAGTACTTC
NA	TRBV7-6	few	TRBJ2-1	CASSHEGQYNEQFF	TGTGCCAGCAGCCATGAGGGGCAGTACAATGAGCAGTTCTTC
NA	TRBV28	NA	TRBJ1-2	CASSSDSDYGYTF	TGTGCCAGCAGTTCGGACAGTGACTATGGCTACACCTTC
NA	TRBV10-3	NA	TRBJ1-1	CAISDRVDTEAFF	TGTGCCATCAGTGATAGGGTAGACACTGAAGCTTTCTTT
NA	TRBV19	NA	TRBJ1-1	CASSMDRNTEAFF	TGTGCCAGTAGTATGGACAGAAACACTGAAGCTTTCTTT
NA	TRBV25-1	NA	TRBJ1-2	CASSGGNYGYTF	TGTGCCAGCTCCGGAGGGAACTATGGCTACACCTTC
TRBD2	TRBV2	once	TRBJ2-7	CASSTQRGYEQYF	TGTGCCAGCAGTACGCAGCGGGGCTACGAGCAGTACTTC
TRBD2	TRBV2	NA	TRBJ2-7	CASNLGTSPYEQYF	TGTGCCAGCAACCTCGGGACTAGCCCCTACGAGCAGTACTTC
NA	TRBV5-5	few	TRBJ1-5	CASSLGSNQPQHF	TGTGCCAGCAGCTTGGGAAGCAATCAGCCCCAGCATTTT
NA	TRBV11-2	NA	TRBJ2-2	CASSFNGGADGELFF	TGTGCCAGCAGCTTCAATGGAGGGGCGGACGGGGAGCTGTTTTTT
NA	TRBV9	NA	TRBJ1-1	CASSVSLSPNTEAFF	TGTGCCAGCAGCGTTTCCCTATCGCCCAACACTGAAGCTTTCTTT